These 22 T cell receptor beta chains were all obtained from the same sample, sequenced in a study of T-cell memory formation after mild COVID-19. TCRdb re-analysed the 5' RACE reads in MiXCR, keeping a single row per CDR3 protein. The sample carries around 420,000 distinct CDR3 sequences, 20% to 25% recorded once. Material for sequencing was PBMCs or a T cell subset sorted from them (not recorded which). Every receptor here comes from an adult woman who had mild COVID-19 (a few samples of this study predate the infection). Cell type and time point are not known.

CDR3 nucleotide sequence: TGTGCCAGCATGACAGGAGACTCTGGGGCCAACGTCCTGACTTTC. Translating it yields CASMTGDSGANVLTF. This chain connects TRBV3-1 to TRBJ2-6; tentative D call: TRBD1 (6 bases). This CDR3 is 15 amino acids long. Germline V gives CDR1 LGHDT, CDR2 YNNKEL (reference sequence). With 7 bases removed from V and 0 bases from J, the gap between germline ends came to 10 bases.

The chain has TRBV7-9 and TRBJ2-7; 7 bases agree with TRBD1. CDR3 size: 14 residues. J was trimmed by 3 bases and V by 5 bases; bases with no gene match: 7. Germline V gene data show CDR1 as SEHNR and CDR2 as FQNEAQ (reference sequence). In nucleotides, the CDR3 is TGTGCCAGCAGCCAAGGCCGACAGGGCTACGAGCAGTACTTC. This sequence encodes CASSQGRQGYEQYF.

This clonotype was seen a few times. This chain links TRBV20-1 with TRBJ1-6; D possibly corresponds to TRBD1 (5 bases). Germline assignment: CDR1 DFQATT and CDR2 SNEGSKA (reference sequence). Trimming pared 0 bases from V and 5 bases from J, leaving 17 bases between. The CDR3 covers 17 residues. CDR3 sequence (DNA): TGCAGTGCTAGAGATAGGACACCTCGGGGAAATAATTCACCCCTCCACTTT. Protein: CSARDRTPRGNNSPLHF.

V and J are TRBV5-1 and TRBJ2-7; 9 bases agree with TRBD2. The trim removed 5 bases at V and 0 bases at J, leaving 3 bases unmatched. Germline CDR1 SGHRS, CDR2 YFSETQ. CDR3 length: 14 residues. As DNA, the CDR3 is TGCGCCAGCAGAAGTAGCGGGAGCTCCTACGAGCAGTACTTC. The encoded protein is CASRSSGSSYEQYF. Full variable domain (missing parts from reference TRBV5-1 and TRBJ2-7): KAGVTQTPRYLIKTRGQQVTLSCSPISGHRSVSWYQQTPGQGLQFLFEYFSETQRNKGNFPGRFSGRQFSNSRSEMNVSTLELGDSALYLCASRSSGSSYEQYFGPGTRLTVT.

The gene calls are TRBV12-3 or TRBV12-4 and TRBJ2-2, with TRBD1 as a possible D gene (6 bases). The CDR3 totals 15 residues. V was pared by 3 bases and J by 6 bases, with 14 bases between. CDR3 protein: CASSFGQPRAGELFF. The CDR3 DNA is TGTGCCAGCAGTTTCGGACAGCCAAGGGCCGGGGAGCTGTTTTTT.

CDR3 in amino acids: CASSLDGLGQFF. The CDR3 coding sequence is TGTGCCAGCAGCTTAGACGGTCTAGGGCAGTTCTTC. This rearrangement joins TRBV11-2 to TRBJ2-1; D not certain. Germline CDR1 and CDR2: SGHAT and FQNNGV. V lost 0 bases to trimming and J lost 12 bases, with 9 bases between them. This CDR3 comprises 12 residues. The variable domain in full, with the rest retrieved from reference TRBV11-2 and TRBJ2-1, is EAGVAQSPRYKIIEKRQSVAFWCNPISGHATLYWYQQILGQGPKLLIQFQNNGVVDDSQLPKDRFSAERLKGVDSTLKIQPAKLEDSAVYLCASSLDGLGQFFGPGTRLTVL.

The chain combines TRBV5-1 with TRBJ2-7, with D perhaps TRBD2 (7 bases). The germline gives CDR1 SGHRS, CDR2 YFSETQ. This CDR3 contains 14 residues. Trimming cost V 4 bases and J 4 bases, with 15 bases left between them. In DNA form, the CDR3 reads TGCGCCAGCAGCGACGAGGGGGGGAATTACGAGCAGTACTTC. As protein: CASSDEGGNYEQYF.

The chain recombines TRBV14 with TRBJ2-4, with 7 nucleotides matching TRBD1. V gave up 4 bases and J gave up 9 bases; unmatched junction bases: 6. CDR3 size: 13 residues. From germline, CDR1 is SGHDN and CDR2 FVKESK. This CDR3 is CASSPQGVGIQYF. CDR3 sequence (DNA): TGTGCCAGCAGCCCGCAGGGGGTCGGCATTCAGTACTTC.

This rearrangement joins TRBV3-1 to TRBJ2-7, with 12 nucleotides matching TRBD2. Germline loops: CDR1 LGHDT, CDR2 YNNKEL (reference sequence). V lost 5 bases to trimming and J lost 2 bases; unmatched junction nucleotides: 4. The CDR3 loop spans 15 amino acids. CDR3 DNA sequence: TGTGCCAGCAGCGCCCGACTAGCGGGAGCCTACGAGCAGTACTTC. This codes for CASSARLAGAYEQYF.

The V call is TRBV5-6, the J call TRBJ2-7; the match to TRBD2 covers 7 bases. The CDR3 runs to 14 residues. Germline CDR1 and CDR2: SGHDT and YYEEEE. V lost 5 bases to trimming and J lost 0 bases; unmatched junction nucleotides: 5. CDR3 sequence reads: CASSWGGSSYEQYF. The CDR3, as DNA: TGTGCCAGCAGTTGGGGCGGGAGCTCCTACGAGCAGTACTTC. The full variable domain, completed using reference TRBV5-6 and TRBJ2-7, is DAGVTQSPTHLIKTRGQQVTLRCSPKSGHDTVSWYQQALGQGPQFIFQYYEEEERQRGNFPDRFSGHQFPNYSSELNVNALLLGDSALYLCASSWGGSSYEQYFGPGTRLTVT.

The rearrangement joins TRBV5-1 to TRBJ1-6; D unresolved. This CDR3 is 13 amino acids long. Germline values: CDR1 SGHRS, CDR2 YFSETQ. V lost 2 bases and J 8 bases, leaving 8 bases between the germline ends. Written as DNA, the CDR3 is TGCGCCAGCAGCTTTGGACGTGATTCACCCCTCCACTTT. Its translation: CASSFGRDSPLHF.

The chain joins TRBV20-1 to TRBJ2-3, with D maybe TRBD1 (6 bases). Germline V gene sequence: CDR1 DFQATT, CDR2 SNEGSKA (reference sequence). The CDR3 spans 12 residues. Deletions cut 8 bases from V and 2 bases from J, with 11 bases between. The CDR3 DNA follows: TGCAGTCCGGGACAAGCCACAGATACGCAGTATTTT. It specifies CSPGQATDTQYF.

The sample holds a few counts of this clonotype. The chain combines TRBV3-1 with TRBJ1-1; perhaps TRBD1 as D (6 bases). Trimming took off 1 base at V and 5 bases at J, with 11 bases between the two ends. This CDR3 region has 14 residues. Germline lookup yields CDR1 LGHDT and CDR2 YNNKEL (reference sequence). DNA of the CDR3: TGTGCCAGCAGCCAAGCCCTTGGGACAACTGAAGCTTTCTTT. It is translated as CASSQALGTTEAFF.

The sample holds a few counts of this clonotype. The chain uses TRBV12-3 or TRBV12-4 and TRBJ1-1; D gene unclear. This CDR3 has 13 amino acids. Trimming took 3 bases from V and 6 from J, leaving 11 bases between them. The CDR3 region is CASSFWGIAEAFF. DNA for the CDR3: TGTGCCAGCAGTTTTTGGGGTATCGCTGAAGCTTTCTTT.

V gene TRBV13 combines with J gene TRBJ2-3, with D perhaps TRBD2 (6 bases). The CDR3 is 16 residues long. The V end lost 4 bases, the J end lost 0 bases, and 14 bases lay between the germline ends. CDR1 and CDR2 (germline): PRHDT, FYEKMQ (reference sequence). The chain's CDR3 is CASSSFEAGSTDTQYF. In DNA, the CDR3 is TGTGCCAGCAGCTCGTTCGAGGCGGGAAGCACAGATACGCAGTATTTT.

The V gene is TRBV7-9, the J gene TRBJ2-1; 7 positions agree with TRBD2. J was trimmed by 4 bases and V by 5 bases; bases with no gene match: 5. Germline lookup yields CDR1 SEHNR and CDR2 FQNEAQ (reference sequence). This CDR3 contains 14 residues. In DNA form, the CDR3 reads TGTGCCAGCAGCCCCGGGACTATATACAATGAGCAGTTCTTC. It encodes CASSPGTIYNEQFF.

This chain uses TRBV6-1 with TRBJ1-2; 7 bases line up with TRBD1. This CDR3 contains 13 residues. Trimming at V came to 6 bases and at J to 6 bases, leaving 7 bases not matched to a gene. Germline V gene sequence: CDR1 MNHNS, CDR2 SASEGT. DNA for the CDR3: TGTGCCAGCAGCGTGGGGCAGGGGGATGGCTACACCTTC. This encodes CASSVGQGDGYTF.

A few counts support this clonotype. This sequence joins TRBV28 and TRBJ2-4; 8 bases are a match to TRBD2. With V trimmed by 2 bases and J by 4 bases, 13 bases remained unmatched. The length of the CDR3 is 18 residues. Per the germline V gene, CDR1 is MDHEN and CDR2 is SYDVKM. The CDR3 coding sequence is TGTGCCAGCAGTTTACCAACTAGCGGAAGTGCTAGAAAAAACATTCAGTACTTC. Its translation is CASSLPTSGSARKNIQYF.

The J gene is TRBJ2-7, the V gene TRBV9, with D uncertain. CDR1 is SGDLS, CDR2 YYNGEE, per germline. The CDR3 spans 11 residues. Trimming left V 3 bases short and J 5 bases short, with 6 bases between. The CDR3 spells CASSAADEQYF. The CDR3 DNA reads TGTGCCAGCAGCGCAGCTGACGAGCAGTACTTC. Based on the CDR3 plus reference TRBV9 and TRBJ2-7, the full variable domain is DSGVTQTPKHLITATGQRVTLRCSPRSGDLSVYWYQQSLDQGLQFLIQYYNGEERAKGNILERFSAQQFPDLHSELNLSSLELGDSALYFCASSAADEQYFGPGTRLTVT.

V and J are TRBV7-9 and TRBJ1-1; the D gene is possibly TRBD1 (5 bases). The CDR3 runs 14 residues. The V gene's germline CDR1 is SEHNR and CDR2 FQNEAQ (reference sequence). With 4 bases removed from V and 2 bases from J, the gap between germline ends came to 11 bases. The CDR3: CASSWVTDNTEAFF. CDR3 in DNA: TGTGCCAGCAGCTGGGTGACAGATAACACTGAAGCTTTCTTT.

This clonotype was counted a few times. The gene calls are TRBV2 and TRBJ1-4, with D uncertain. Trimming took 3 bases from V and 0 from J, leaving 8 bases between them. CDR3 length: 15 residues. Germline V lookup: CDR1 SNHLY, CDR2 FYNNEI. The CDR3 sequence: CASSDSVTTNEKLFF. The CDR3 coding sequence is TGTGCCAGCAGTGATTCGGTGACAACTAATGAAAAACTGTTTTTT.

This clonotype was counted only a few times. The chain couples TRBV20-1 to TRBJ2-3; TRBD2 aligns across 10 bases. The CDR3 consists of 16 residues. Germline CDR1 is DFQATT and CDR2 is SNEGSKA (reference sequence). The V segment lost 3 bases and the J segment 2 bases; nucleotides outside the gene matches: 8. In DNA form, the CDR3 reads TGCAGTGCTAGTGCGGTAACTAGCGGGGTCACAGATACGCAGTATTTT. Protein: CSASAVTSGVTDTQYF.